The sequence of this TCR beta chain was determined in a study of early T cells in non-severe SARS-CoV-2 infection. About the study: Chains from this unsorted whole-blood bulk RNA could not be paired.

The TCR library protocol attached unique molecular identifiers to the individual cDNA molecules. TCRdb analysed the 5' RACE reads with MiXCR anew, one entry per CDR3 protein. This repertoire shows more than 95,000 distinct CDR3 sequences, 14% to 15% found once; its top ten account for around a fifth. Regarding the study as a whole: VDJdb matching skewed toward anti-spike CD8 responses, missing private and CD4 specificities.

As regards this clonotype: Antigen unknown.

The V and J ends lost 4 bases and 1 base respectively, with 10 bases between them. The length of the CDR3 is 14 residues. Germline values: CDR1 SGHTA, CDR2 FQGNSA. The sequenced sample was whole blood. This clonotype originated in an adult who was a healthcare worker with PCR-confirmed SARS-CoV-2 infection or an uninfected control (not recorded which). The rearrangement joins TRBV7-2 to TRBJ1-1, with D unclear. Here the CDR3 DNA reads TGTGCCAGCAGCTCCCGGACGAAGAACACTGAAGCTTTCTTT. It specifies CASSSRTKNTEAFF.